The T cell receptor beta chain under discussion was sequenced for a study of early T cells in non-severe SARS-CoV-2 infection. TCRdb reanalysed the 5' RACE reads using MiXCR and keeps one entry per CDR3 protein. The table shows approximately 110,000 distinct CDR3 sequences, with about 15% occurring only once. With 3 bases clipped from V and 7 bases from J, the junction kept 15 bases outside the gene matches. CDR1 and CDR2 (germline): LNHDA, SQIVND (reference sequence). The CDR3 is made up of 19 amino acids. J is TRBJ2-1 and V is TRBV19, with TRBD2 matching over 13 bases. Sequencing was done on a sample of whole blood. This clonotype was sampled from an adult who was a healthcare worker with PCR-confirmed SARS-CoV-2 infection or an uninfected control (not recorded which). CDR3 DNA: TGTGCCAGTAGTATTCCCCTGACTAGCGGGGGGACGCGAACGAATGAGCAGTTCTTC. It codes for CASSIPLTSGGTRTNEQFF. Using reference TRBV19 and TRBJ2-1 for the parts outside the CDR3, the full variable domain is DGGITQSPKYLFRKEGQNVTLSCEQNLNHDAMYWYRQDPGQGLRLIYYSQIVNDFQKGDIAEGYSVSREKKESFPLTVTSAQKNPTAFYLCASSIPLTSGGTRTNEQFFGPGTRLTVL.